These T cell receptor beta chains were read from a single sample in a study of T cell changes during pregnancy in multiple sclerosis. Here immunoSEQ multiplex PCR was the method, and the copy in TCRdb shows in-frame clones only, minus some. The repertoire consists of tens of thousands of clones, with around 90% occurring once and the leading ten covering around 4.5%. The source was peripheral blood, collected in the second trimester of pregnancy. Every receptor here comes from a female donor in good health, enrolled as a control in a pregnancy study. CDR3s include the opening cysteine and the closing phenylalanine or tryptophan. The order of the fields is J gene, clone size, V gene, D gene, CDR3 DNA, CDR3 protein. The D gene is left open where the match is weak. Only part of the rows carry a size: once, few, many, or a class if the clone is expanded.

>TRBJ2-1|NA|TRBV5-8|NA
TGTGCCAGCAGCTTCGTGGGCAGGGCGGACAATGAGCAGTTCTTC
CASSFVGRADNEQFF
>TRBJ1-2|NA|TRBV4-3|NA
TGCGCCAGCAGCCCCTATCTTGCGGGGGCCTATGGCTACACCTTC
CASSPYLAGAYGYTF
>TRBJ2-5|NA|TRBV11-3|NA
TGTGCCAGCAGCTCGGGAGTCTGGGAGACCCAGTACTTC
CASSSGVWETQYF
>TRBJ1-3|NA|TRBV19|NA
TGTGCCAGTACGAAAGGGGGTACTGGAAACACCATATATTTT
CASTKGGTGNTIYF
>TRBJ2-2|once|TRBV7-9|NA
TGTGCCAGCAGCCCGGGCAGGGGTTACACCGGGGAGCTGTTTTTT
CASSPGRGYTGELFF
>TRBJ2-2|NA|TRBV6-5|NA
TGTGCCAGCAGTAGGGGTACCGGGGAGCTGTTTTTT
CASSRGTGELFF
>TRBJ1-4|NA|TRBV29-1|TRBD1
TGCAGCGTTGCTGGGACAGGAACTGAAAAACTGTTTTTT
CSVAGTGTEKLFF
>TRBJ2-7|NA|TRBV5-1|TRBD2
TGCGCCAGCAGCTTGAGTCCGGCGGGGGGAAGCTACGAGCAGTACTTC
CASSLSPAGGSYEQYF
>TRBJ1-1|NA|TRBV7-2|NA
TGTGCCAGCAGTTCCCGGGTGAACACTGAAGCTTTCTTT
CASSSRVNTEAFF
>TRBJ1-6|NA|TRBV6-5|TRBD1
TGTGCCAGCAGCCCTAGGGGGCTCAATTCACCCCTCCACTTT
CASSPRGLNSPLHF
>TRBJ1-5|NA|TRBV10-1|NA
TGCGCCAGCAGTGAGGGACAGCGTTATAGCAATCAGCCCCAGCATTTT
CASSEGQRYSNQPQHF
>TRBJ1-4|few|TRBV28|NA
TGTGCCAGCAGTTCCCCAGGGTCTACTGAAAAACTGTTTTTT
CASSSPGSTEKLFF
>TRBJ2-2|NA|TRBV9|NA
TGTGCCAGCAGCGTAGGAAAGAGAACCGGGGAGCTGTTTTTT
CASSVGKRTGELFF
>TRBJ2-3|NA|TRBV7-9|NA
TGTGCCAGCAGCTTAGAACGGGGGGCCGGAAATACCTTT
CASSLERGAGNTF
>TRBJ1-6|NA|TRBV18|NA
TGTGCCAGCTCACCGCAGCGGACGCATGGAACCTCTAATTCACCCCTCCACTTT
CASSPQRTHGTSNSPLHF
>TRBJ2-7|NA|TRBV27|NA
TGTGCCAGCAGTTGGGCCCCGGACTCGGAGCAGTACTTC
CASSWAPDSEQYF
>TRBJ2-3|NA|TRBV10-2|TRBD2
TGCGCCAGCAGTCTACCTAGCGGACCCACAGATACGCAGTATTTT
CASSLPSGPTDTQYF
>TRBJ1-2|NA|TRBV11-2|TRBD1
TGTGCCAGCAGACCCTTAACAGGGGGCCGAGGAGCTAACTATGGCTACACCTTC
CASRPLTGGRGANYGYTF
>TRBJ1-5|once|TRBV27|NA
TGTGCCAGCAGTTTATCCAGTTATAGCAATCAGCCCCAGCATTTT
CASSLSSYSNQPQHF
>TRBJ2-7|NA|TRBV6-7|NA
TGTGCCAGCAGTTACTCGATGGGGGCCTACTACGAGCAGTACTTC
CASSYSMGAYYEQYF
>TRBJ2-7|NA|TRBV19|NA
TGTGCCAGTCCCCGCGGCGGACAAATCACCTACGAGCAGTACTTC
CASPRGGQITYEQYF
>TRBJ1-1|NA|TRBV7-6|NA
TGTGCCAGCAGCCTCGACAGGACTGAAGCTTTCTTT
CASSLDRTEAFF
>TRBJ2-7|few|TRBV14|TRBD1
TGTGCCAGCAGCCAATTCCATGGGCCGGGACAGGGGGCCTACGAGCAGTACTTC
CASSQFHGPGQGAYEQYF
>TRBJ1-6|NA|TRBV4-3|TRBD1
TGCGCCAGCAGCCAGGGAACTGGACAGGGCGGTTCACCCCTCCACTTT
CASSQGTGQGGSPLHF
>TRBJ1-2|once|TRBV28|NA
TGTGCCAGCAGTTTAATCGACCTAGAACAGGCCTACTATGGCTACACCTTC
CASSLIDLEQAYYGYTF
>TRBJ2-7|NA|TRBV28|TRBD1
TGTGCCAGCAGCTCCCACGGGACAGGGGACTACGAGCAGTACTTC
CASSSHGTGDYEQYF
>TRBJ1-3|once|TRBV4-1|NA
TGCGCCAGCAGCCAAGCCCCCCCCGGAGGTGGAAACACCATATATTTT
CASSQAPPGGGNTIYF